This T cell receptor beta chain was found in a study of T-cell memory formation after mild COVID-19. Unmatched junction bases numbered 8, after V lost 6 bases and J lost 4 bases. CDR3 size: 16 residues. The germline V gene has CDR1 MDHEN and CDR2 SYDVKM. TCRdb re-called the 5' RACE reads through MiXCR, storing one row per CDR3 protein. The table has around 340,000 distinct CDR3 sequences, 10% to 15% seen once; the top ten hold 20% to 25%. The source material was PBMCs or a T cell subset sorted from them (not recorded which). The receptor comes from a man aged 18 to 29 who had mild COVID-19 (a few samples of this study predate the infection). Cell type and time point are not known. The chain combines TRBV28 with TRBJ2-3; 12 nucleotides agree with TRBD2. The CDR3: CASSPTSGGLSDTQYF. CDR3 bases: TGTGCCAGCAGCCCGACTAGCGGGGGCCTCTCAGATACGCAGTATTTT. Combining the CDR3 with reference TRBV28 and TRBJ2-3 gives the whole variable domain DVKVTQSSRYLVKRTGEKVFLECVQDMDHENMFWYRQDPGLGLRLIYFSYDVKMKEKGDIPEGYSVSREKKERFSLILESASTNQTSMYLCASSPTSGGLSDTQYFGPGTRLTVL.